This T cell receptor beta chain stems from a study of cytomegalovirus exposure and HLA in healthy donors. Study results and caveats: A later analysis linked a missense variant in DCLRE1C to the trimming of TCR beta V and J genes.

Trimming removed 6 bases from V and 1 base from J, with 12 bases in between. The CDR3 extends over 14 amino acids. CDR1 is LNHDA, CDR2 SQIVND, per germline (reference sequence). This clone was counted between two and nine times. Its specificity is not known. All donors participated as healthy donors of bone marrow. PCR involved 60 Vbeta and 13 Jbeta primers. The data were produced by immunoSEQ multiplex PCR, yet TCRdb's version contains in-frame clones alone and is incomplete. The sample has 150,000 to 200,000 clones; 60% to 80% are singletons. This clonotype originated in a man aged 45 to 65 in good health and CMV-seropositive. The material sequenced was PBMCs. The chain combines TRBV19 with TRBJ2-5, with D maybe TRBD1 (6 bases). CDR3 loop: CASRDLGGQETQYF. As DNA, the CDR3 is TGTGCCAGTAGGGATTTAGGGGGCCAAGAGACCCAGTACTTC.